This T cell receptor beta chain was recovered during a study of beta chain features in type 1 diabetes. The CDR3 spans 14 residues. Germline CDR1 is LNHNV and CDR2 is YYDKDF (reference sequence). Trimming removed 4 bases at V and 3 bases at J, with 10 bases between. One heparinised draw of blood, averaging around 120 mL, came from each donor. Expressed TCRB transcripts were sequenced because the isolated RNA had all been reverse transcribed beforehand. Sequenced naive, central memory and regulatory T cell samples produced an average of around 3.8 million reads. The repertoire was sequenced with immunoSEQ multiplex PCR; TCRdb's copy has only in-frame clones and lacks some. The sample lists under 400,000 clones; about 18% were seen once.

The V and J genes are TRBV15 and TRBJ2-4, with D maybe TRBD2 (6 bases). This receptor was identified in a woman in her late teens or twenties in good health. The sequencing sample was made of naive CD4+ T cells from blood. The CDR3 sequence is CATSTEGGKNIQYF. The CDR3 coding sequence is TGTGCCACCAGCACGGAGGGTGGCAAAAACATTCAGTACTTC.